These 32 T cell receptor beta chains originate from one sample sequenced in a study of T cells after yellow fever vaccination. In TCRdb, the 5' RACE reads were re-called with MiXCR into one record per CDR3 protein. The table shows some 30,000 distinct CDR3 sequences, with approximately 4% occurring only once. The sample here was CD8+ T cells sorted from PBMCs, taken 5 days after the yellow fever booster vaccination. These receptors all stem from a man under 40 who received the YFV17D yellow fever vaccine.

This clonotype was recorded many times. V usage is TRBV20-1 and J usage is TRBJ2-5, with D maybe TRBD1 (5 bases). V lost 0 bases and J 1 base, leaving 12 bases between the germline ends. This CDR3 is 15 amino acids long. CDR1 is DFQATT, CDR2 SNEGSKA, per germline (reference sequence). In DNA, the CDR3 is TGCAGTGCTAGAGATAGGGGTACAGCCCAAGAGACCCAGTACTTC. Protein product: CSARDRGTAQETQYF.

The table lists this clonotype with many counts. The CDR3 DNA follows: TGCAGCGCCCAGACTAGCGGGAGCTACGAGCAGTACTTC. Its protein product is CSAQTSGSYEQYF. This rearrangement joins TRBV29-1 to TRBJ2-7; TRBD2 matches 12 bases. Germline V lookup: CDR1 SQVTM, CDR2 ANQGSEA. V gave up 7 bases and J gave up 3 bases; unmatched junction bases: 4. The length of the CDR3 is 13 residues.

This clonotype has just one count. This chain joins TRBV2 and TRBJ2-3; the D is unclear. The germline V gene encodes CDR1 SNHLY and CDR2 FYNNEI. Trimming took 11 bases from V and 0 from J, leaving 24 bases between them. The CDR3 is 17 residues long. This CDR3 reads CALWAGPQKTSTDTQYF. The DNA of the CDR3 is TGTGCCCTCTGGGCCGGGCCTCAAAAGACTAGCACAGATACGCAGTATTTT. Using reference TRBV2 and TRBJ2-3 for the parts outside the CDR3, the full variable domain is EPEVTQTPSHQVTQMGQEVILRCVPISNHLYFYWYRQILGQKVEFLVSFYNNEISEKSEIFDDQFSVERPDGSNFTLKIRSTKLEDSAMYFCALWAGPQKTSTDTQYFGPGTRLTVL.

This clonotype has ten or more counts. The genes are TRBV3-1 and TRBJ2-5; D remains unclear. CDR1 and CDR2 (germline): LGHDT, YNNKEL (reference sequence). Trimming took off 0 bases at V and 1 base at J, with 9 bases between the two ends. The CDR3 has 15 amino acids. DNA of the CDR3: TGTGCCAGCAGCCAAGATTGGTCAGGCCAAGAGACCCAGTACTTC. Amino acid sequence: CASSQDWSGQETQYF.

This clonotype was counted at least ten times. CDR3 sequence: CSVPRQIEANYGYTF. CDR3 sequence (DNA): TGCAGCGTCCCTCGACAGATTGAAGCTAACTATGGCTACACCTTC. V is TRBV29-1 and J is TRBJ1-2, with a weak D call TRBD1 (5 bases). The CDR3 extends over 15 amino acids. V lost 6 bases and J 0 bases, leaving 17 bases between the germline ends. CDR1 is SQVTM and CDR2 is ANQGSEA in the germline V gene.

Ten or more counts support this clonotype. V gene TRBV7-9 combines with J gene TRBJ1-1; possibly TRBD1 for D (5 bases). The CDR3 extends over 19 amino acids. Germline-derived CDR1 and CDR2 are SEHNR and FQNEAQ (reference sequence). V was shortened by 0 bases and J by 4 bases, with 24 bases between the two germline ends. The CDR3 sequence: CASSLAPGTDGRLSTEAFF. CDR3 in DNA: TGTGCCAGCAGCTTAGCTCCTGGGACGGACGGTAGGTTGAGCACTGAAGCTTTCTTT.

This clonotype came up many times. The CDR3 is CATSIQGTYNEQFF. The CDR3 nucleotides read TGTGCCACCAGCATCCAGGGTACCTACAATGAGCAGTTCTTC. The chain has TRBV15 and TRBJ2-1; tentative D call: TRBD1 (5 bases). V was clipped by 4 bases and J by 2 bases, with 9 bases between them. The CDR3 has 14 amino acids. Looked up from germline, CDR1 is LNHNV and CDR2 is YYDKDF (reference sequence).

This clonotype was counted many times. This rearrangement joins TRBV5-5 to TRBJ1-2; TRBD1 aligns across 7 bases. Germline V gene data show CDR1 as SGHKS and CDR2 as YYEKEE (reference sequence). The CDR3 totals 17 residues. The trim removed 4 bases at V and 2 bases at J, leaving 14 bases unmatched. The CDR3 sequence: CASSEELGRGKNYGYTF. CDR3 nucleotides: TGTGCCAGCAGCGAGGAGTTGGGCAGGGGGAAAAACTATGGCTACACCTTC.

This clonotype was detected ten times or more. The CDR3 is CSALPVEGYTGELFF. CDR3 in DNA: TGCAGTGCGCTCCCTGTGGAGGGGTACACCGGGGAGCTGTTTTTT. The chain employs TRBV20-1 and TRBJ2-2, with D tentatively TRBD2 (6 bases). This CDR3 is built from 15 residues. Trimming removed 6 bases from V and 3 bases from J, with 17 bases in between. CDR1 is DFQATT, CDR2 SNEGSKA, per germline (reference sequence).

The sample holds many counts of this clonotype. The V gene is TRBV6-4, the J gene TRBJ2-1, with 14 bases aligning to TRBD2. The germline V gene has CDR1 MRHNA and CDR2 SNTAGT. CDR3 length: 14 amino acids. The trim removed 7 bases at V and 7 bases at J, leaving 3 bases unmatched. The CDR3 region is CASTGTSGRNEQFF. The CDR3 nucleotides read TGTGCCAGCACCGGGACTAGCGGGAGAAATGAGCAGTTCTTC.

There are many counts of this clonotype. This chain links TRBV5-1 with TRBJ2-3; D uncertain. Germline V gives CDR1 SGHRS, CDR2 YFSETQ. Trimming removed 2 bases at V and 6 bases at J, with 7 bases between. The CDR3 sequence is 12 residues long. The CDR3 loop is CASSFPPDTQYF. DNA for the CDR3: TGCGCCAGCAGCTTTCCCCCTGATACGCAGTATTTT. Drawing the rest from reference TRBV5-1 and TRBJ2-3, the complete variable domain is KAGVTQTPRYLIKTRGQQVTLSCSPISGHRSVSWYQQTPGQGLQFLFEYFSETQRNKGNFPGRFSGRQFSNSRSEMNVSTLELGDSALYLCASSFPPDTQYFGPGTRLTVL.

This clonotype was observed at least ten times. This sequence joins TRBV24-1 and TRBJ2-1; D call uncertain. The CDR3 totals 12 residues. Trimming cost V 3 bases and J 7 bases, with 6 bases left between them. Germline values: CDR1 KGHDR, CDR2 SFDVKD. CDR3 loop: CATSDGNNEQFF. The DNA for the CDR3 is TGTGCCACCAGTGATGGGAATAATGAGCAGTTCTTC.

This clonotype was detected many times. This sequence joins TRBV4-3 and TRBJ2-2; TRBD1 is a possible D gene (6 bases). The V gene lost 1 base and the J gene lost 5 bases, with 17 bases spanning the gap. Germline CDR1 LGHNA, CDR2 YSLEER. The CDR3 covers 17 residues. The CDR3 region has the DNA TGCGCCAGCAGCCAAGGCACGTCCGGGACATTTACCGGGGAGCTGTTTTTT. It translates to CASSQGTSGTFTGELFF.

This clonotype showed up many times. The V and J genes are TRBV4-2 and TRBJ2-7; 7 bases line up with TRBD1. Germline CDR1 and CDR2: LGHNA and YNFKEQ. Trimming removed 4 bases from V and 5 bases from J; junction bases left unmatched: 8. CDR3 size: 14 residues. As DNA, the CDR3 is TGTGCCAGCAGCCGTTCGACAGGGCTCGACGAGCAGTACTTC. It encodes CASSRSTGLDEQYF.

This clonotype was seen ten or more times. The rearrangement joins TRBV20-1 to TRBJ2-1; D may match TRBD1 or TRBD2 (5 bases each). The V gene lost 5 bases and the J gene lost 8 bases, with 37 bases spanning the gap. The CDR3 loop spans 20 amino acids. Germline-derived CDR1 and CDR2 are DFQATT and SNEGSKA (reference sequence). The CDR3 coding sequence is TGCAGTGCTTTCCCCCCCGCACCCTCACACCGGGACCTTACTTGGGATGAGCAGTTCTTC. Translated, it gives CSAFPPAPSHRDLTWDEQFF.

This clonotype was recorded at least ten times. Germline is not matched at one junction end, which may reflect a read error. The CDR3 region has the DNA TGCAGTGCCAGAGACAGGGGGCTTAGCATTCAGTACTTC. Translated, it gives CSARDRGLSIQYF. The chain combines TRBV20-1 with TRBJ2-4; 10 positions agree with TRBD1. This CDR3 is 13 amino acids long. Per germline, CDR1 DFQATT and CDR2 SNEGSKA (reference sequence).

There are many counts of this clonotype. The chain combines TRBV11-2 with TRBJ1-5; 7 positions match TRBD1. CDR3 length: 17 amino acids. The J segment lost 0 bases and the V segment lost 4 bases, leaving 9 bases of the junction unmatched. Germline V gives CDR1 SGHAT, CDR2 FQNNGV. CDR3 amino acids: CASSSIRDRGSNQPQHF. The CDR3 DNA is TGTGCCAGCAGCTCAATCCGGGACAGAGGTAGCAATCAGCCCCAGCATTTT.

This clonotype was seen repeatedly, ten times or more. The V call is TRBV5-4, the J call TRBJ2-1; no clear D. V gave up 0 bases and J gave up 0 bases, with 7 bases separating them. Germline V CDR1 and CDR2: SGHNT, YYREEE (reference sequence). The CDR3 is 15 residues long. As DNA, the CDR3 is TGTGCCAGCAGCTTGGGGGCGAGCTCCTACAATGAGCAGTTCTTC. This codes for CASSLGASSYNEQFF.

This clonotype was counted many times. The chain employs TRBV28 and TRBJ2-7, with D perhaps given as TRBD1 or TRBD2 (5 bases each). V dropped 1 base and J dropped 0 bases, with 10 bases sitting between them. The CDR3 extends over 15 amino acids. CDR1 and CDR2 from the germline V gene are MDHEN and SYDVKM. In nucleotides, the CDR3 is TGTGCCAGCAGTTTATACCCAGGGAGCTCCTACGAGCAGTACTTC. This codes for CASSLYPGSSYEQYF.

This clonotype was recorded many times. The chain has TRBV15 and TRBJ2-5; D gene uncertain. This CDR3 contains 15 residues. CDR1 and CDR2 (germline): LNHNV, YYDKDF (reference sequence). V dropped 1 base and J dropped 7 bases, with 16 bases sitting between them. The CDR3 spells CATSRGRQAIGTQYF. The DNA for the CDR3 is TGTGCCACCAGCAGAGGAAGGCAGGCCATAGGGACCCAGTACTTC. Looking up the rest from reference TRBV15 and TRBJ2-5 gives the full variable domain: DAMVIQNPRYQVTQFGKPVTLSCSQTLNHNVMYWYQQKSSQAPKLLFHYYDKDFNNEADTPDNFQSRRPNTSFCFLDIRSPGLGDTAMYLCATSRGRQAIGTQYFGPGTRLLVL.

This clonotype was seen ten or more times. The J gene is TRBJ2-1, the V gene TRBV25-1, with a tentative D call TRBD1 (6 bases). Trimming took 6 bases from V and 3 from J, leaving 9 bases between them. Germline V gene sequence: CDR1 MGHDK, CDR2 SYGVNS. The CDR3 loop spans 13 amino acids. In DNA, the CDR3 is TGTGCCAGCAGGATAGGGGGCTACAATGAGCAGTTCTTC. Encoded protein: CASRIGGYNEQFF.

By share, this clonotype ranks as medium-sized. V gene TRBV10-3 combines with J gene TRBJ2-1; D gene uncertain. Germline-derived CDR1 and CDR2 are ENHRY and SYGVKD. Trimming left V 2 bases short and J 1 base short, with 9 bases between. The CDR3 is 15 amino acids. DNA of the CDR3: TGTGCCATCAGTGAGGGTTTAGTGTCCTACAATGAGCAGTTCTTC. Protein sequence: CAISEGLVSYNEQFF.

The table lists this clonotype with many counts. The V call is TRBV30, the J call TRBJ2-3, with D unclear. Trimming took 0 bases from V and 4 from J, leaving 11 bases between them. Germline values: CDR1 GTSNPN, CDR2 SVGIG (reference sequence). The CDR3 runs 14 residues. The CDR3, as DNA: TGTGCCTGGAGTGTAGGAATAGCCGCAGATACGCAGTATTTT. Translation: CAWSVGIAADTQYF.

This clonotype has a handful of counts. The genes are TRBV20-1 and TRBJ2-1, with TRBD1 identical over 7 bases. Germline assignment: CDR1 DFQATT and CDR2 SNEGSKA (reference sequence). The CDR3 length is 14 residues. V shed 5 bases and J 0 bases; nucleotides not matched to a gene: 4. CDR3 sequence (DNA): TGCAGTGCTGACGACAGGGCCTCCTACAATGAGCAGTTCTTC. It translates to CSADDRASYNEQFF.

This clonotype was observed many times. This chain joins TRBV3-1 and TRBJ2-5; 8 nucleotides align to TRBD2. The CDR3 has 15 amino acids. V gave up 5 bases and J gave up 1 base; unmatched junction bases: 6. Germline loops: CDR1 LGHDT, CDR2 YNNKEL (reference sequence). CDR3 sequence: CASSFQLAAQETQYF. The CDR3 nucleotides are TGTGCCAGCAGCTTCCAACTAGCGGCCCAAGAGACCCAGTACTTC.

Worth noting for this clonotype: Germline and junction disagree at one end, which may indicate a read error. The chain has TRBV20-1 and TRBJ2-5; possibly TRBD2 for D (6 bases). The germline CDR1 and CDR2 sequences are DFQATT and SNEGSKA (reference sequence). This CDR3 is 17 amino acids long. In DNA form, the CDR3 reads TGCTGTGCTAGAGATTTCCTAGCGACGACGAACCAAGAGACCCAGTACTTC. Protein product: CCARDFLATTNQETQYF.

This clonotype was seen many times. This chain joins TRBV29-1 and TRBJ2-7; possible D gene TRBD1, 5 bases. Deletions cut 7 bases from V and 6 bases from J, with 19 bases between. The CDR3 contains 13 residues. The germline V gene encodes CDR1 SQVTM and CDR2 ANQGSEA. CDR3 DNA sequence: TGCAGCGCGACCTTGTTAGGGGATCCCGAGCAGTACTTC. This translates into CSATLLGDPEQYF.

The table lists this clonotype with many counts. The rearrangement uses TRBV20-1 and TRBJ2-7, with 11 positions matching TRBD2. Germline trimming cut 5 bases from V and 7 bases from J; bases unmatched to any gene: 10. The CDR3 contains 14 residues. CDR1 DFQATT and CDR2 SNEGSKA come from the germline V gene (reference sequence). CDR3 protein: CSARGLAEDGEQYF. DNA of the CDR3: TGCAGTGCTCGGGGACTAGCGGAAGATGGGGAGCAGTACTTC.

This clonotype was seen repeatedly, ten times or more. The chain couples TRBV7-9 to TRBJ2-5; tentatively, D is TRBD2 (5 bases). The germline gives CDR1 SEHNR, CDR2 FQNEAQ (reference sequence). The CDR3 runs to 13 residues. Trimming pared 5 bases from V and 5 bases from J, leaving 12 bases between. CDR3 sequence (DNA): TGTGCCAGCAGCGCGAGGGAGAGGGAGACCCAGTACTTC. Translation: CASSARERETQYF.

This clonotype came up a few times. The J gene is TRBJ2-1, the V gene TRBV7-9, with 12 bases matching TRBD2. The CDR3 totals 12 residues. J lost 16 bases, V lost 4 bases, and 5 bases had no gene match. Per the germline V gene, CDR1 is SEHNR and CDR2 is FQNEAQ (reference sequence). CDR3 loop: CASSSTSGSSFF. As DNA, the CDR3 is TGTGCCAGCAGCTCGACTAGCGGGAGCTCATTCTTC.

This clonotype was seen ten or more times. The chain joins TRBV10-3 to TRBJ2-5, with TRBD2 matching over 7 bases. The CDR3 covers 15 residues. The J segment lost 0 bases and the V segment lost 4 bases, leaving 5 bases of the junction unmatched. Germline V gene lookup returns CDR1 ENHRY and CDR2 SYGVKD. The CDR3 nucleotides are TGTGCCATCAGTGGGACAAGCGGGAACCAAGAGACCCAGTACTTC. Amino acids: CAISGTSGNQETQYF.

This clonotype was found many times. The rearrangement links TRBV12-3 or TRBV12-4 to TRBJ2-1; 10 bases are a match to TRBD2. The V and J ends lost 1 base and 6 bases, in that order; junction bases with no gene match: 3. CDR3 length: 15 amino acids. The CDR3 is CASSLEREGLNEQFF. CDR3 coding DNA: TGTGCCAGCAGTTTAGAGCGGGAGGGCCTCAATGAGCAGTTCTTC.